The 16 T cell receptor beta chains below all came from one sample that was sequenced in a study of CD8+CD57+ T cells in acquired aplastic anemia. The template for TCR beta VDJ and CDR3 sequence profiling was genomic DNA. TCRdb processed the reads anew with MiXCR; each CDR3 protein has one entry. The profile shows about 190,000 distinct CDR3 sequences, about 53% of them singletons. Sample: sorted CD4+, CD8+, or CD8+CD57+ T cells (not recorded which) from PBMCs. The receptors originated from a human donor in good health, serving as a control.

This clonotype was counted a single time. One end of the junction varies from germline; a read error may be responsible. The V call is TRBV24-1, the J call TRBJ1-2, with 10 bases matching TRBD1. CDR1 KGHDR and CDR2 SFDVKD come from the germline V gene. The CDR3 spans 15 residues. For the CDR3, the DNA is TGTGCCATCAGTTCCGGGACAGGGGAGAGCTATGGCTACACCTTC. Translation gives CAISSGTGESYGYTF.

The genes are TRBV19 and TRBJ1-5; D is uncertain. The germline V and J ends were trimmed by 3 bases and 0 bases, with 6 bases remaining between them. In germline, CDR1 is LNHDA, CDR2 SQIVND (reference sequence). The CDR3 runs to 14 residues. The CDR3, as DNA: TGTGCCAGTAGTATGAGGGATAGCAATCAGCCCCAGCATTTT. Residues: CASSMRDSNQPQHF.

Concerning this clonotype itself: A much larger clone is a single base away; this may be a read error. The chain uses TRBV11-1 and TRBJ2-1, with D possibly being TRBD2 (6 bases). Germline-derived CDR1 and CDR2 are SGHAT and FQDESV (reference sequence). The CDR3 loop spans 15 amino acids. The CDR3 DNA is TGTGCCAGCAGTCCACTAGCTGCGCCCTACAATGAGCAGCTCTTC. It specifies CASSPLAAPYNEQLF.

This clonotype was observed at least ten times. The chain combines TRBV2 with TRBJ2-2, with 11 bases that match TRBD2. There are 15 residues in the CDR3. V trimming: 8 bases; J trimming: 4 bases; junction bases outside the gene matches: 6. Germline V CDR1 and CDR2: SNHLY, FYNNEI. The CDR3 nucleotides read TGTGCCAGCCGGGGGCTAGCGGGGGGCACCGGGGAGCTGTTTTTT. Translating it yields CASRGLAGGTGELFF.

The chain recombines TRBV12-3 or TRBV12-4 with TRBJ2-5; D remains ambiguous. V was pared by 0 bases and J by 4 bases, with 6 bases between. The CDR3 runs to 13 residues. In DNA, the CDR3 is TGTGCCAGCAGTTTAGCAGGGTTAGAGACCCAGTACTTC. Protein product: CASSLAGLETQYF.

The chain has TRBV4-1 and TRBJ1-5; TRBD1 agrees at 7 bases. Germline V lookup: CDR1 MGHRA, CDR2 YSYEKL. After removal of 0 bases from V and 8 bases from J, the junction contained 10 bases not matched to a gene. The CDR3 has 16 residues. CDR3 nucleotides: TGCGCCAGCAGCCAAGAAGCCTACAGGGGAAAGGAGCCCCAGCATTTT. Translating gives CASSQEAYRGKEPQHF.

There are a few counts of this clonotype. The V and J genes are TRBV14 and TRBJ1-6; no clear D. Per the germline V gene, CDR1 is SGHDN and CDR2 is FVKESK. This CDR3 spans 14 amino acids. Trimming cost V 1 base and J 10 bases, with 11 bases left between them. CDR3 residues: CASSQGIKISPLHF. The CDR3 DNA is TGTGCCAGCAGCCAAGGGATTAAGATCTCACCCCTCCACTTT.

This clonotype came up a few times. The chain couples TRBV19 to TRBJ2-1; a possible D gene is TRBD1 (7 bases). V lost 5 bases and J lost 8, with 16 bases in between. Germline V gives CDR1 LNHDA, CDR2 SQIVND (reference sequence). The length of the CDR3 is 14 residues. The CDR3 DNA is TGTGCCAGTAGTTCACGACAGGGAGGCGATGAGCAGTTCTTC. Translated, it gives CASSSRQGGDEQFF.

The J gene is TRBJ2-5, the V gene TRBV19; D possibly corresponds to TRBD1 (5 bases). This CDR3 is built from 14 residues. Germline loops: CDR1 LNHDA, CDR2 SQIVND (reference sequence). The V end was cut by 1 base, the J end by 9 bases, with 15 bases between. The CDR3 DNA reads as TGTGCCAGTAGTATAGCCGACAGCCGAACCGCCCAGTACTTC. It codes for CASSIADSRTAQYF.

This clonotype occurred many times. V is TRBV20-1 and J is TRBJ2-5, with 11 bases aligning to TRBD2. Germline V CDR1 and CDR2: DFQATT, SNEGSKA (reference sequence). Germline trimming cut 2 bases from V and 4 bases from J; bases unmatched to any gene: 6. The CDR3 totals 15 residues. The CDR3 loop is CSARTLAGARETQYF. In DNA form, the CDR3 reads TGCAGTGCTAGAACACTAGCGGGGGCCAGAGAGACCCAGTACTTC.

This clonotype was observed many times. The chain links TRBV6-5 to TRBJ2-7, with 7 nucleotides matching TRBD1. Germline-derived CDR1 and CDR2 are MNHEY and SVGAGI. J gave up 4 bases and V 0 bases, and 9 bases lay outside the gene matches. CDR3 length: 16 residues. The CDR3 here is CASSYSIRAGGYEQYF. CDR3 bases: TGTGCCAGCAGTTACTCGATAAGGGCAGGGGGTTACGAGCAGTACTTC.

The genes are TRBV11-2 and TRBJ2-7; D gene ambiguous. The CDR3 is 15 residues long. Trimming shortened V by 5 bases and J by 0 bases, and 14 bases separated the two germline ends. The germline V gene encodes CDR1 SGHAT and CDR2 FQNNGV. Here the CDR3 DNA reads TGTGCCAGCAGCCAAGAGTACGCGGCCTCCTACGAGCAGTACTTC. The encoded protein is CASSQEYAASYEQYF.

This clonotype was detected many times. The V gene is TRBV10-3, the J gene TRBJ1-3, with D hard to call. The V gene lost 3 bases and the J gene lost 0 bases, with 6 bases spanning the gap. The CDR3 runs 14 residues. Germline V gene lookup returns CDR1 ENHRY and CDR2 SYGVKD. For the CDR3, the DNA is TGTGCCATCAGTGATGCGCTCTCTGGAAACACCATATATTTT. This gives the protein CAISDALSGNTIYF.

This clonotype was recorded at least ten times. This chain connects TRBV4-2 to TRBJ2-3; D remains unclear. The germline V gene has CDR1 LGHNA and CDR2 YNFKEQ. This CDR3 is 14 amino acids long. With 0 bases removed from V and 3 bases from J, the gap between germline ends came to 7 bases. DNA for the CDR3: TGTGCCAGCAGCCAAGAACCTCAGACAGATACGCAGTATTTT. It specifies CASSQEPQTDTQYF.

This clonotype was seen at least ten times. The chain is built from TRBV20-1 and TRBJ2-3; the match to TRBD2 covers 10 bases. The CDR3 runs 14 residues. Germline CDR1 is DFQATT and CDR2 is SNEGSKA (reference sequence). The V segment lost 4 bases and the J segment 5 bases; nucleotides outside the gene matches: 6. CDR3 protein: CSAKKRGGLDTQYF. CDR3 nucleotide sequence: TGCAGTGCTAAAAAGCGGGGGGGCTTAGATACGCAGTATTTT.

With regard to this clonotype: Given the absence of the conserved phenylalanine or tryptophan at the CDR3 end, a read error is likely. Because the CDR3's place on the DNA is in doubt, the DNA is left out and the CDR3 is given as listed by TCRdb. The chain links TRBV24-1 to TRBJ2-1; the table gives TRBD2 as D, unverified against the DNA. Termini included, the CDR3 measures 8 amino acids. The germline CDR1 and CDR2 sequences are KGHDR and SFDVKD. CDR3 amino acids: CATSDLAG.